The present T cell receptor beta chain was sequenced within a study of response to subunit inactivated influenza vaccine. Study-wide findings and caveats: The study's authors posited that every seasonal influenza vaccination enlists few new T cells.

The sample holds a few counts of this clonotype. Antigen specificity is unknown. TCRdb re-called the RT-PCR reads through MiXCR, storing one row per CDR3 protein. The table has hundreds of thousands of distinct CDR3 sequences, approximately 15% seen once. Germline CDR1 MNHNS, CDR2 SASEGT. Losses at the gene ends were 6 bases for V and 0 bases for J; bases not matched to a gene: 5. This CDR3 has 16 amino acids. The sequencing here drew on PBMCs from blood, taken about 13 days after vaccination. This rearrangement joins TRBV6-1 to TRBJ2-1, with TRBD2 identical over 10 bases. The TCR comes from a man aged 50 to 60 who received an inactivated influenza vaccine. DNA for the CDR3: TGTGCCAGCAGCATTAGCGGGGGGAACTCCTACAATGAGCAGTTCTTC. As protein: CASSISGGNSYNEQFF.